This T cell receptor (beta chain) stems from a study of CD8+ T cells in alopecia areata. Study-level background: Oral tofacitinib (5 to 10 mg twice daily) was administered to treated patients. Tofacitinib dosing lasted 6 to 18 months, which was then followed by 6 months off drug. General observations from the study: Sequencing of scalp tissue also captures the resident alphabeta T cells of normal skin. Throughout tofacitinib, many expanded lesional clones continued to persist in scalp and blood.

V was clipped by 0 bases and J by 2 bases; unmatched bases: 6. The CDR3 totals 16 residues. Germline V gene lookup returns CDR1 SGDLS and CDR2 YYNGEE. Sequencing templates came from extracted RNA that was reverse transcribed into cDNA. Produced via immunoSEQ multiplex PCR; TCRdb's table is partial and in-frame only. The profile shows some 19,000 clones, around 50% of them singletons. This clone was observed a few times. The antigen remains undetermined. This sample's treatment: oral pan-JAK inhibitor, 5-10 mg twice daily. Samples from alopecia areata patients were lesional scalp punch biopsies and peripheral blood.

The sample in question was skin, obtained at week 4, from a patient treated with tofacitinib. The receptor comes from a human donor with alopecia areata. The chain is built from TRBV9 and TRBJ2-5; 8 nucleotides align to TRBD2. CDR3 amino acids: CASSVESSGGQETQYF. In nucleotides, the CDR3 is TGTGCCAGCAGCGTAGAATCGAGCGGGGGACAAGAGACCCAGTACTTC.